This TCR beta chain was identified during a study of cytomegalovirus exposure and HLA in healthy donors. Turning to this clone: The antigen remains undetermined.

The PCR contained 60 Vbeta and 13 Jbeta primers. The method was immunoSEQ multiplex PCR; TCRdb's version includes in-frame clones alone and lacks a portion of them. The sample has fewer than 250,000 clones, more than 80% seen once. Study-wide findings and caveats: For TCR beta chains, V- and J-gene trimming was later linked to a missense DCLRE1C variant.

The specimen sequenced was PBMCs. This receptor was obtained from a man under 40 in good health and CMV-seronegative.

CDR3 loop: CASSLDGQINTDTQYF. The CDR3 DNA sequence: TGCGCCAGCAGCTTGGATGGACAAATAAACACAGATACGCAGTATTTT. This rearrangement joins TRBV5-1 to TRBJ2-3; weak D call: TRBD1 (5 bases). V lost 0 bases, J lost 2 bases, and 13 bases lay in between. CDR3 length equals 16 residues. Germline V lookup: CDR1 SGHRS, CDR2 YFSETQ.